This T cell receptor (beta chain) comes out of a study of blood T cells in healthy people across ages. This CDR3 comprises 16 residues. V gave up 0 bases and J gave up 8 bases, with 16 bases separating them. The V gene's germline CDR1 is LGHNA and CDR2 YSLEER. The authors ran a second PCR of 7 to 11 cycles using a sample-barcoded 5' primer and a J-beta primer mix. Via MiXCR, TCRdb re-called the 5' RACE reads, giving one row per CDR3 protein. The data show approximately 2,000,000 distinct CDR3 sequences, around 40% seen once. The rearrangement links TRBV4-3 to TRBJ1-4; the D is unclear. This receptor was obtained from a human donor in good health. The sample comprised blood. CDR3 sequence: CASSQDLADFGEKLFF. DNA for the CDR3: TGCGCCAGCAGCCAAGATCTGGCTGATTTTGGGGAAAAACTGTTTTTT.